What follows are 30 T cell receptor beta chains derived from one specimen sequenced in a study of CD8+ T cells in alopecia areata. It was cDNA, reverse transcribed from extracted RNA, that served as the sequencing template. This table comes from immunoSEQ multiplex PCR, and its TCRdb copy is limited to in-frame clones, with some not included. In the table there are 90,000 to 150,000 clones, 58% of which are singletons. Treatment specified: oral pan-JAK inhibitor, 5-10 mg twice daily. The sequencing used CD8+ T cells sorted from blood, collected at week 4, from a patient treated with tofacitinib. These TCRs come from a human donor with alopecia areata.

This clone was counted only a few times. The J gene is TRBJ2-6, the V gene TRBV29-1; a weak D match, TRBD1 (6 bases). The germline CDR1 and CDR2 sequences are SQVTM and ANQGSEA. The CDR3 spans 18 residues. Trimming cost V 7 bases and J 0 bases, with 22 bases left between them. The CDR3 region is CSALGQVSDYSGANVLTF. CDR3 nucleotide sequence: TGCAGCGCGTTGGGACAAGTCAGCGACTACTCTGGGGCCAACGTCCTGACTTTC.

This clone has just a few counts. This chain links TRBV29-1 with TRBJ2-5, with 9 bases identical to TRBD1. The germline CDR1 and CDR2 sequences are SQVTM and ANQGSEA. J was trimmed by 2 bases and V by 4 bases; bases with no gene match: 8. The CDR3 contains 15 residues. The CDR3 nucleotides read TGCAGCGTTGTCCCGGGGGACAGGGAACAAGAGACCCAGTACTTC. This gives the protein CSVVPGDREQETQYF.

The CDR3 coding sequence is TGTGCTAGTGGTCCCAGGGCCTTCAGCAATGAGCAGTTCTTC. Its protein product is CASGPRAFSNEQFF. The rearrangement joins TRBV12-5 to TRBJ2-1; D may be TRBD1 (5 bases). This CDR3 region has 14 residues. The V end lost 5 bases, the J end lost 6 bases, and 14 bases lay between the germline ends. Germline V gives CDR1 LGHNT, CDR2 FRNRAP.

Only a few counts were recorded for this clone. The chain couples TRBV29-1 to TRBJ2-7, with D unclear. There are 11 residues in the CDR3. Germline lookup yields CDR1 SQVTM and CDR2 ANQGSEA. The germline V and J ends were trimmed by 3 bases and 3 bases, with 6 bases remaining between them. CDR3 sequence (DNA): TGCAGCGTTGACCTGAACTACGAGCAGTACTTC. It translates to CSVDLNYEQYF.

The rearrangement uses TRBV4-3 and TRBJ1-2; TRBD1 might be the D (5 bases). Deletions cut 0 bases from V and 4 bases from J, with 15 bases between. Germline assignment: CDR1 LGHNA and CDR2 YSLEER. CDR3 length: 16 residues. The CDR3: CASSQDRDAASYGYTF. DNA for the CDR3: TGCGCCAGCAGCCAAGATAGGGACGCAGCCTCCTATGGCTACACCTTC.

The chain couples TRBV5-6 to TRBJ1-1, with TRBD1 identical over 10 bases. Germline trimming cut 0 bases from V and 1 base from J; bases unmatched to any gene: 9. The CDR3 runs 18 residues. Germline loops: CDR1 SGHDT, CDR2 YYEEEE. This chain's CDR3 is CASSLVVGQGPKNTEAFF. The CDR3 DNA is TGTGCCAGCAGCTTGGTCGTGGGACAGGGGCCCAAGAACACTGAAGCTTTCTTT.

The rearrangement links TRBV13 to TRBJ2-1, with 9 positions matching TRBD1. The CDR3 contains 15 residues. J gave up 3 bases and V 5 bases, and 5 bases lay outside the gene matches. Germline CDR1 PRHDT, CDR2 FYEKMQ (reference sequence). In DNA, the CDR3 is TGTGCCAGCAGCCGACAGGGGGGTGGCTACAATGAGCAGTTCTTC. Translation gives CASSRQGGGYNEQFF.

This chain uses TRBV7-9 with TRBJ2-7, with D possibly TRBD1 on 5 matching bases. From germline, CDR1 is SEHNR and CDR2 FQNEAQ (reference sequence). The CDR3 is made up of 12 amino acids. Trimming pared 3 bases from V and 4 bases from J, leaving 7 bases between. The CDR3 DNA sequence: TGTGCCAGCAGCTTGACAGATTACGAGCAGTACTTC. It yields the protein CASSLTDYEQYF.

The chain uses TRBV12-5 and TRBJ1-1; D gene uncertain. Trimming stripped 2 bases from V and 4 bases from J, with 5 bases between. The CDR3 has 12 residues. The germline V gene encodes CDR1 LGHNT and CDR2 FRNRAP. Here the CDR3 DNA reads TGTGCTAGTGGTTTGACGAGCACTGAAGCTTTCTTT. This encodes CASGLTSTEAFF.

The chain employs TRBV19 and TRBJ2-7; TRBD1 or TRBD2 may be the D gene (5 bases each). Per the germline V gene, CDR1 is LNHDA and CDR2 is SQIVND (reference sequence). The CDR3 runs 15 residues. The V gene lost 5 bases and the J gene lost 4 bases, with 18 bases spanning the gap. CDR3 sequence: CASSLSTGKGYEQYF. The CDR3 DNA reads TGTGCCAGTAGTTTGTCAACGGGGAAGGGGTACGAGCAGTACTTC.

In the case of this clone: Within the sample, other DNA sequences also encode this same CDR3. The rearrangement links TRBV29-1 to TRBJ1-2; 8 bases agree with TRBD1. Germline V lookup: CDR1 SQVTM, CDR2 ANQGSEA. The CDR3 has 12 residues. Trimming took 4 bases from V and 4 from J; bases not matched to a gene: 2. CDR3 residues: CSVGTGTYGYTF. CDR3 coding DNA: TGCAGCGTTGGGACAGGGACCTATGGCTACACCTTC.

The chain recombines TRBV27 with TRBJ1-1; no clear D gene. The CDR3 is made up of 13 amino acids. Germline V CDR1 and CDR2: MNHEY, SMNVEV (reference sequence). The ends were cut back, 7 bases at V and 3 bases at J, with 12 bases in the middle. CDR3 region: CASMLTADTEAFF. The DNA of the CDR3 is TGTGCCAGCATGCTTACGGCGGACACTGAAGCTTTCTTT.

The rearrangement joins TRBV12-5 to TRBJ1-2; D uncertain. The V and J ends lost 6 bases and 7 bases respectively, with 15 bases between them. The CDR3 loop spans 13 amino acids. The germline V gene has CDR1 LGHNT and CDR2 FRNRAP. CDR3 nucleotide sequence: TGTGCTAGTGGCAATCCGACTCCTTCTGGCTACACCTTC. The encoded protein is CASGNPTPSGYTF.

The chain combines TRBV6-5 with TRBJ2-5; D unclear. The CDR3 extends over 12 amino acids. Trimming took off 3 bases at V and 5 bases at J, with 7 bases between the two ends. Germline V gives CDR1 MNHEY, CDR2 SVGAGI. The DNA of the CDR3 is TGTGCCAGCAGTTATAATGGCGAGACCCAGTACTTC. Translating gives CASSYNGETQYF.

The chain recombines TRBV4-1 with TRBJ2-1, with 10 bases matching TRBD2. In germline, CDR1 is MGHRA, CDR2 YSYEKL. The CDR3 extends over 15 amino acids. The J segment lost 8 bases and the V segment lost 1 base, leaving 5 bases of the junction unmatched. The CDR3 DNA is TGCGCCAGCAGCCAAGGCACTAGCGGGGCTCATGAGCAGTTCTTC. Residues: CASSQGTSGAHEQFF.

The chain carries TRBV2 and TRBJ1-2, with D possibly matching TRBD1 (5 bases). Per germline, CDR1 SNHLY and CDR2 FYNNEI. The CDR3 is 13 residues long. V lost 9 bases, J lost 6 bases, and 17 bases lay in between. CDR3 nucleotide sequence: TGTGCCAGGGGGCTCAGGGTCGTCCATGGCTACACCTTC. Protein: CARGLRVVHGYTF.

This clone was detected once. This chain joins TRBV29-1 and TRBJ1-2; no reliable D call. CDR1 and CDR2 (germline): SQVTM, ANQGSEA. The CDR3 has 13 amino acids. Trimming took 0 bases from V and 3 from J, leaving 8 bases between them. The CDR3 DNA reads TGCAGCGTTGAAGAAGAGGGAGACTATGGCTACACCTTC. This gives the protein CSVEEEGDYGYTF.

This clone came up a few times. V is TRBV6-5 and J is TRBJ1-1; no firm D call. The germline V and J ends were trimmed by 5 bases and 5 bases, with 18 bases remaining between them. The CDR3 is 15 residues long. Germline CDR1 and CDR2: MNHEY and SVGAGI. CDR3 loop: CASSRSPVGLTEAFF. CDR3 nucleotides: TGTGCCAGCAGTCGATCCCCGGTAGGGCTGACTGAAGCTTTCTTT.

The chain couples TRBV29-1 to TRBJ2-1; no reliable D call. CDR1 and CDR2 from the germline V gene are SQVTM and ANQGSEA. V shed 8 bases and J shed 7 bases, with 18 bases lying between them. The CDR3 extends over 13 amino acids. This CDR3 is CSTEWAGRNEQFF. In DNA form, the CDR3 reads TGCAGCACTGAATGGGCCGGGCGGAATGAGCAGTTCTTC.

This clone has only one observation. V usage is TRBV30 and J usage is TRBJ1-2, with 7 bases that match TRBD1. In germline, CDR1 is GTSNPN, CDR2 SVGIG (reference sequence). This CDR3 is built from 13 residues. With V trimmed by 8 bases and J by 0 bases, 6 bases remained unmatched. DNA of the CDR3: TGTGCCAGTGGGGACAGAGCTAACTATGGCTACACCTTC. Encoded protein: CASGDRANYGYTF.

The rearrangement joins TRBV10-3 to TRBJ2-7; 9 positions match TRBD1. The germline gives CDR1 ENHRY, CDR2 SYGVKD. With 0 bases clipped from V and 2 bases from J, the junction kept 5 bases outside the gene matches. CDR3 length equals 16 residues. Here the CDR3 reads CAISESGQGNPYEQYF. The CDR3 nucleotides read TGTGCCATCAGTGAGTCTGGACAGGGGAACCCCTACGAGCAGTACTTC.

This clone came up once. This chain uses TRBV30 with TRBJ2-3, with 9 bases lining up with TRBD2. Per germline, CDR1 GTSNPN and CDR2 SVGIG (reference sequence). The CDR3 sequence is 16 residues long. Trimming cost V 3 bases and J 2 bases; bases outside gene matches: 9. Here the CDR3 reads CAWSPPTSGFTDTQYF. The DNA of the CDR3 is TGTGCCTGGAGCCCCCCGACTAGCGGCTTCACAGATACGCAGTATTTT.

The rearrangement uses TRBV4-3 and TRBJ1-6; D not resolved. Trimming pared 1 base from V and 6 bases from J, leaving 7 bases between. The CDR3 runs to 14 residues. The germline gives CDR1 LGHNA, CDR2 YSLEER. The CDR3 DNA is TGCGCCAGCAGCCAAGGGACGGTTAATTCACCCCTCCACTTT. The encoded protein is CASSQGTVNSPLHF.

This clone was counted between two and nine times. The rearrangement joins TRBV13 to TRBJ1-2; D remains unclear. Looked up from germline, CDR1 is PRHDT and CDR2 is FYEKMQ (reference sequence). The CDR3 runs to 12 residues. V was shortened by 10 bases and J by 2 bases, with 11 bases between the two germline ends. This chain's CDR3 is CATSWENYGYTF. CDR3 bases: TGTGCCACTTCCTGGGAAAACTATGGCTACACCTTC. Based on the CDR3 plus reference TRBV13 and TRBJ1-2, the full variable domain is AAGVIQSPRHLIKEKRETATLKCYPIPRHDTVYWYQQGPGQDPQFLISFYEKMQSDKGSIPDRFSAQQFSDYHSELNMSSLELGDSALYFCATSWENYGYTFGSGTRLTVV.

The V gene is TRBV29-1, the J gene TRBJ2-7; D is unclear. There are 13 residues in the CDR3. Germline CDR1 reads SQVTM; CDR2 reads ANQGSEA. The V gene lost 3 bases and the J gene lost 0 bases, with 9 bases spanning the gap. CDR3 amino acids: CSVEMRSSYEQYF. In DNA, the CDR3 is TGCAGCGTTGAGATGCGGAGCTCCTACGAGCAGTACTTC.

This clone was recorded a few times. The rearrangement links TRBV30 to TRBJ2-1; maybe TRBD1 (7 bases). The CDR3 totals 15 residues. Germline V lookup: CDR1 GTSNPN, CDR2 SVGIG (reference sequence). The V end was cut by 1 base, the J end by 3 bases, with 13 bases between. CDR3 amino acids: CAWSAGGGRYNEQFF. CDR3 in DNA: TGTGCCTGGAGTGCCGGAGGGGGCCGCTACAATGAGCAGTTCTTC.

The table lists this clone with a count of one. This rearrangement joins TRBV28 to TRBJ2-5; 9 positions agree with TRBD2. The ends lost 8 bases at V and 5 bases at J; junction bases unmatched: 12. Germline V gene data show CDR1 as MDHEN and CDR2 as SYDVKM. CDR3 length: 15 residues. The CDR3: CASHSGAGGWETQYF. CDR3 nucleotides: TGTGCCAGCCACTCCGGAGCGGGGGGCTGGGAGACCCAGTACTTC.

The chain links TRBV28 to TRBJ2-1; 10 bases map to TRBD2. CDR3 size: 18 residues. Germline V gives CDR1 MDHEN, CDR2 SYDVKM. V was pared by 6 bases and J by 5 bases, with 16 bases of the junction left unmatched. The CDR3 nucleotides are TGTGCCAGCAGCCTGCCCACACCTAGCGGGGGCCTCAACAATGAGCAGTTCTTC. It is translated as CASSLPTPSGGLNNEQFF.

The V gene is TRBV29-1, the J gene TRBJ1-5; no clear D gene. The germline CDR1 and CDR2 sequences are SQVTM and ANQGSEA. This CDR3 contains 13 residues. Trimming cost V 6 bases and J 3 bases, with 12 bases left between them. The CDR3 nucleotides read TGCAGCGTGGGCGACGGACTCAATCAGCCCCAGCATTTT. Its protein is CSVGDGLNQPQHF.

The rearrangement joins TRBV6-6 to TRBJ2-5; D possibly corresponds to TRBD2 (6 bases). Germline assignment: CDR1 MNHNY and CDR2 SVGAGI (reference sequence). The CDR3 is 16 residues long. The V end lost 6 bases, the J end lost 2 bases, and 19 bases lay between the germline ends. CDR3 sequence (DNA): TGTGCCAGCAGAACGACGGGCGGACTAACTCAAGAGACCCAGTACTTC. Translation: CASRTTGGLTQETQYF.